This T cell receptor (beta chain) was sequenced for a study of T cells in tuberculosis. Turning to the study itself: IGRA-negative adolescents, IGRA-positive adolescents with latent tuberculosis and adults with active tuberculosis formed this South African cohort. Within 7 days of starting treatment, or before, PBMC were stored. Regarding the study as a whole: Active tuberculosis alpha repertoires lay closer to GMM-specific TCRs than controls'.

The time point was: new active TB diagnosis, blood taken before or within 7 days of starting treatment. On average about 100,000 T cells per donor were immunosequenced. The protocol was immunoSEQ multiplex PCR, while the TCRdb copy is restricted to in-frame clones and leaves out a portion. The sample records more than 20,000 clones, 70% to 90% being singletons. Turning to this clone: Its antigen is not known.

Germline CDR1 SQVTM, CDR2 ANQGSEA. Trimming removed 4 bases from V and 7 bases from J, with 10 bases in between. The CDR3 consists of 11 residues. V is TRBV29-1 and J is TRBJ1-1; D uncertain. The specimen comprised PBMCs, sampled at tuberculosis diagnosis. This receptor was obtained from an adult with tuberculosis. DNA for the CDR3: TGCAGCGTTGGGGCCAGCTTTGAAGCTTTCTTT. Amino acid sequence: CSVGASFEAFF.